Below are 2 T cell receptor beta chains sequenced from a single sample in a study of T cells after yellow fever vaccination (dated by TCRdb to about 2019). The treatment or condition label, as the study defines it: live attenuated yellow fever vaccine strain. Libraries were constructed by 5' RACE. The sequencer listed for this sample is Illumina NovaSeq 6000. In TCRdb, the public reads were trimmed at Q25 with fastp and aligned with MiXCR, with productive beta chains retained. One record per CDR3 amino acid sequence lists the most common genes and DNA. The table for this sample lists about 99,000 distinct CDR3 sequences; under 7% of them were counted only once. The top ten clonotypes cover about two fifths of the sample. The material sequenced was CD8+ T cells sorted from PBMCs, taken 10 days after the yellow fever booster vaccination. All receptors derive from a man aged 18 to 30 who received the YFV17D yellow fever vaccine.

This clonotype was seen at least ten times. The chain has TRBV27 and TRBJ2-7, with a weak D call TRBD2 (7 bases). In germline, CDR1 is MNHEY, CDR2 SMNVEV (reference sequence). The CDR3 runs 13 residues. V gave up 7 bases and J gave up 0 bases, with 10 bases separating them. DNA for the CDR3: TGTGCCAGCATGGGGGGGGCCTCCTACGAGCAGTACTTC. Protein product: CASMGGASYEQYF.

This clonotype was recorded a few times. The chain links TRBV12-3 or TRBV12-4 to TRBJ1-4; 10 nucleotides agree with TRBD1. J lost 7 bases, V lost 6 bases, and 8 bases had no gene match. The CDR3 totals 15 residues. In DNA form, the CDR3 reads TGTGCCAGCAGCACGATCGGGACAGGGGTTGAAAAACTGTTTTTT. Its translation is CASSTIGTGVEKLFF.